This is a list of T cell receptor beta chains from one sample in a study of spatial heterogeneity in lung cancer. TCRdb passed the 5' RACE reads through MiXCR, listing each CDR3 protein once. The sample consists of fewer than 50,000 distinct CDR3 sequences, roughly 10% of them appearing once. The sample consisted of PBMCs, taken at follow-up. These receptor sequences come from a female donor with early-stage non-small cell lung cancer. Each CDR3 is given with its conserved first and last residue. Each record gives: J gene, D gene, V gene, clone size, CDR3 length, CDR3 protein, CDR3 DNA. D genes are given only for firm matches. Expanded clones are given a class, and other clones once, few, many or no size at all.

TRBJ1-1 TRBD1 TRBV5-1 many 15 CASSLEGGKTTEAFF TGCGCCAGCAGCTTGGAAGGGGGCAAGACCACTGAAGCTTTCTTT
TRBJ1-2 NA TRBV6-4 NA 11 CASSQGRGYTF TGTGCCAGCAGCCAGGGGCGAGGCTACACCTTC
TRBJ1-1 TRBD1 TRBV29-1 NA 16 CSVDGRGSKGVTEAFF TGCAGCGTTGATGGCAGGGGGAGCAAAGGTGTCACTGAAGCTTTCTTT
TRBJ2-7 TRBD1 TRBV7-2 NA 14 CASSHRGSSYEQYF TGTGCCAGCAGCCACAGGGGATCCTCCTACGAGCAGTACTTC
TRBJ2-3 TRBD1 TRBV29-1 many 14 CSVRSTGPTDTQYF TGCAGCGTGAGATCGACAGGGCCCACAGATACGCAGTATTTT
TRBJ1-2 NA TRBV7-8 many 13 CASSLGGDYGYTF TGTGCCAGCAGCTTAGGCGGAGACTATGGCTACACCTTC
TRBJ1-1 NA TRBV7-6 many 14 CASSLEWVGTEAFF TGTGCCAGCAGCTTAGAATGGGTTGGCACTGAAGCTTTCTTT
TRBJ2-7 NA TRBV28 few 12 CASNGDLYEQYF TGTGCCAGCAACGGTGACCTCTACGAGCAGTACTTC
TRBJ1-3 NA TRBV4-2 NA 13 CASSTASSSTIYF TGTGCCAGCAGCACGGCCTCATCGAGCACCATATATTTT
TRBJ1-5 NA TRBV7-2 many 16 CASSLSGTVGNQPQHF TGTGCCAGCAGTCTTAGCGGGACGGTGGGCAATCAGCCCCAGCATTTT
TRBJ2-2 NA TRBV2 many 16 CASSENRGRNTGELFF TGTGCCAGCAGTGAAAATAGGGGCCGGAACACCGGGGAGCTGTTTTTT
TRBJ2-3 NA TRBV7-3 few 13 CASSFGGTDTQYF TGTGCCAGCAGTTTCGGCGGCACAGATACGCAGTATTTT
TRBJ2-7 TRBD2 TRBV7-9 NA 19 CASRPPPGLAGGNTYEQYF TGTGCCAGCAGACCGCCTCCGGGACTAGCGGGGGGAAACACCTACGAGCAGTACTTC
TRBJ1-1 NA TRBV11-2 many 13 CASSSQQYTEAFF TGTGCCAGCAGCTCGCAGCAATACACTGAAGCTTTCTTT
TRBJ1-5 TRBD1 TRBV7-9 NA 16 CASSPLAGQGIQPQHF TGTGCCAGCAGCCCACTCGCGGGACAGGGAATTCAGCCCCAGCATTTT
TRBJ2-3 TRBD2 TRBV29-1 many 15 CSVGRGGRGTDTQYF TGCAGCGTTGGCCGGGGGGGCCGCGGCACAGATACGCAGTATTTT
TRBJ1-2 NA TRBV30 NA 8 CAWSGYTF TGTGCCTGGAGCGGCTACACCTTC
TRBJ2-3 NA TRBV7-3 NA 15 CASSSDSYSTDTQYF TGTGCCAGCAGCTCAGACAGCTATAGCACAGATACGCAGTATTTT
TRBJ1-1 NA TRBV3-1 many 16 CASSQAEKGVGTEAFF TGTGCCAGCAGCCAAGCTGAAAAGGGAGTGGGGACTGAAGCTTTCTTT
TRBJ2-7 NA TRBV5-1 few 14 CASSLEPQTYEQYF TGCGCCAGCAGCTTGGAACCGCAGACCTACGAGCAGTACTTC
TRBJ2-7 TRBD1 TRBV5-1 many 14 CASTPGQGAYEQYF TGCGCCAGCACCCCGGGACAGGGGGCCTACGAGCAGTACTTC
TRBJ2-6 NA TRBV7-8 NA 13 CASRRTGANVLTF TGTGCCAGCAGGAGGACAGGGGCCAACGTCCTGACTTTC
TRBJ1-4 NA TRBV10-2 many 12 CASRTGNEKLFF TGCGCCAGCAGGACGGGGAATGAAAAACTGTTTTTT
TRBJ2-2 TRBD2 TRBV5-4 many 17 CASSLRSSGANTGELFF TGTGCCAGCAGCTTGAGGTCTAGCGGGGCGAACACCGGGGAGCTGTTTTTT
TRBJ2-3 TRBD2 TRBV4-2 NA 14 CASNRGEGTDTQYF TGTGCCAGCAATCGGGGGGAAGGCACAGATACGCAGTATTTT
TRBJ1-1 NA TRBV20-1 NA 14 CSAPGEVLKTEAFF TGCAGTGCCCCCGGGGAGGTGTTGAAAACTGAAGCTTTCTTT
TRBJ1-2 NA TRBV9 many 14 CASSVGDTGYGYTF TGTGCCAGCAGCGTAGGGGACACCGGGTATGGCTACACCTTC
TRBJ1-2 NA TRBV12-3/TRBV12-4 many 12 CASSLNSYGYTF TGTGCCAGCAGTTTAAACAGCTATGGCTACACCTTC
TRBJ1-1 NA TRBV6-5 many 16 CASSSQPGQTNTEAFF TGTGCCAGCAGTTCCCAGCCCGGACAGACTAACACTGAAGCTTTCTTT
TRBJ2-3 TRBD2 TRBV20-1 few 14 CSAETSGVADTQYF TGCAGTGCTGAAACTAGCGGGGTGGCAGATACGCAGTATTTT
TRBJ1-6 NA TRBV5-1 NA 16 CASSPNWAGEDSPLHF TGCGCCAGCAGCCCTAACTGGGCAGGGGAGGATTCACCCCTCCACTTT
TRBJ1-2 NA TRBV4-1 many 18 CASSQERKSWLIMSGYTF TGCGCCAGCAGCCAAGAACGTAAGAGTTGGCTCATTATGAGTGGCTACACCTTC
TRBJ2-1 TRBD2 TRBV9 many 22 CASSPTTRTSGGAGPKEDEQFF TGTGCCAGCAGCCCAACCACCCGGACTAGCGGGGGAGCGGGGCCCAAAGAGGATGAGCAGTTCTTC
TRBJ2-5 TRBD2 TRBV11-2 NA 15 CASSFTSGGRETQYF TGTGCCAGCAGCTTTACTAGCGGGGGGAGAGAGACCCAGTACTTC
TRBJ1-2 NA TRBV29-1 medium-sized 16 CSVEAHGPRDNYGYTF TGCAGCGTTGAAGCTCACGGTCCCAGAGATAACTATGGCTACACCTTC
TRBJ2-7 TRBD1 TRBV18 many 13 CASSRDRGSEQYF TGTGCCAGCTCACGGGACAGGGGCAGCGAGCAGTACTTC
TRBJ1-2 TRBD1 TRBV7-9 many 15 CASSLALATGVGYTF TGTGCCAGCAGCTTAGCCCTTGCAACAGGGGTCGGCTACACCTTC
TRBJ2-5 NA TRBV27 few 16 CASSSSSSGRAPTQYF TGTGCCAGCAGTTCATCCTCATCAGGGAGAGCTCCGACCCAGTACTTC
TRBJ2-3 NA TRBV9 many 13 CASSVATTDTQYF TGTGCCAGCAGCGTAGCTACGACAGATACGCAGTATTTT
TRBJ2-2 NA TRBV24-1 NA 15 CATSDRGLSHRELFF TGTGCCACCAGTGATAGGGGGTTATCACACCGGGAGCTGTTTTTT
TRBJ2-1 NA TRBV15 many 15 CATRKTGISYNEQFF TGTGCCACCCGGAAAACAGGGATCTCCTACAATGAGCAGTTCTTC
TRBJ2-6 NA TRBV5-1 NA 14 CASSPGAGANVLTF TGCGCCAGCAGCCCAGGGGCTGGGGCCAACGTCCTGACTTTC
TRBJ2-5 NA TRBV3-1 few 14 CASSQASREETQYF TGTGCCAGCAGCCAAGCGAGCAGGGAAGAGACCCAGTACTTC